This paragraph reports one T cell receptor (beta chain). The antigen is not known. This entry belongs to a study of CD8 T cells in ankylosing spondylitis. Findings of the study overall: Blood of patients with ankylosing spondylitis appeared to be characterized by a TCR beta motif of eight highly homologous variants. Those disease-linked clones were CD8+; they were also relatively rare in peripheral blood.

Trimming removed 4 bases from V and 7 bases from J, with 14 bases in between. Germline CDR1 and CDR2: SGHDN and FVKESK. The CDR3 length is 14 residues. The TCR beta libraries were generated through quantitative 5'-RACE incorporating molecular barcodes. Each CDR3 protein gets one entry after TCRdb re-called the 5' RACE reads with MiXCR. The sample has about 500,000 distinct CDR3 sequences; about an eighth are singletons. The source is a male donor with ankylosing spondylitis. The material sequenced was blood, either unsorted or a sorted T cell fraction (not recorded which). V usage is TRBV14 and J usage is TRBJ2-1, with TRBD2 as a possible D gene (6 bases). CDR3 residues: CASSRWRDLNEQFF. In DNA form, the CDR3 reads TGTGCCAGCAGCCGGTGGCGGGATCTAAATGAGCAGTTCTTC.